The 18 T cell receptor beta chains below all came from one sample that was sequenced in a study of blood T cell repertoires in COVID-19 (dated by TCRdb to between 2020 and 2021). Receptors were amplified or captured by the immunoSEQ multiplex PCR assay. TCRdb provides this immuneACCESS table in a form limited to in-frame rearrangements. Some clones are lacking; in checked studies, under half of them reflect an unresolved V gene, and why the rest are absent is not known. The sample profile shows about 170,000 clones; around 84% of them were found once. The top ten hold approximately 14% of the sample. Sample: peripheral blood. These receptors were collected from a woman aged 70-85 years with COVID-19, enrolled during active disease.

The V call is TRBV18, the J call TRBJ2-3; no clear D gene. Germline V CDR1 and CDR2: KGHSH, LQKENI. This CDR3 is 13 amino acids long. Trimming stripped 3 bases from V and 4 bases from J, with 8 bases between. In nucleotides, the CDR3 is TGTGCCAGCTCACCGGGCCCAGCAGATACGCAGTATTTT. Protein product: CASSPGPADTQYF. The full variable domain, with the rest looked up from reference TRBV18 and TRBJ2-3, is NAGVMQNPRHLVRRRGQEARLRCSPMKGHSHVYWYRQLPEEGLKFMVYLQKENIIDESGMPKERFSAEFPKEGPSILRIQQVVRGDSAAYFCASSPGPADTQYFGPGTRLTVL.

The chain has TRBV28 and TRBJ1-5; possible D gene TRBD1, 6 bases. The CDR3 length is 15 residues. The germline CDR1 and CDR2 sequences are MDHEN and SYDVKM. Trimming cost V 5 bases and J 1 base, with 12 bases left between them. As DNA, the CDR3 is TGTGCCAGCAGTCCCTCGGGGGGCAGCAATCAGCCCCAGCATTTT. It yields the protein CASSPSGGSNQPQHF.

The J gene is TRBJ2-3, the V gene TRBV28; 12 bases match TRBD1. Per the germline V gene, CDR1 is MDHEN and CDR2 is SYDVKM. Unmatched junction bases numbered 5, after V lost 3 bases and J lost 4 bases. The length of the CDR3 is 16 residues. The CDR3, as DNA: TGTGCCAGCAGTTTGCCGGGACAGGGGGCCGCAGATACGCAGTATTTT. Protein sequence: CASSLPGQGAADTQYF. The full variable domain, its missing parts supplied by reference TRBV28 and TRBJ2-3, is DVKVTQSSRYLVKRTGEKVFLECVQDMDHENMFWYRQDPGLGLRLIYFSYDVKMKEKGDIPEGYSVSREKKERFSLILESASTNQTSMYLCASSLPGQGAADTQYFGPGTRLTVL.

The chain employs TRBV20-1 and TRBJ1-4; the match to TRBD1 covers 9 bases. Germline lookup yields CDR1 DFQATT and CDR2 SNEGSKA (reference sequence). The V segment lost 3 bases and the J segment 10 bases; nucleotides outside the gene matches: 21. The CDR3 contains 18 residues. The CDR3 DNA sequence: TGCAGTGCTAGTCGACTAGAGGTACAGGGGGCCATCGTTGGAAAACTGTTTTTT. Its protein product is CSASRLEVQGAIVGKLFF.

This chain joins TRBV5-1 and TRBJ2-7, with TRBD1 identical over 7 bases. The CDR3 has 13 amino acids. The germline CDR1 and CDR2 sequences are SGHRS and YFSETQ. The ends lost 1 base at V and 7 bases at J; junction bases unmatched: 5. The CDR3 protein is CASSLTTGQEQYF. For the CDR3, the DNA is TGCGCCAGCAGCTTGACGACAGGGCAGGAGCAGTACTTC. Full variable domain (outside the CDR3, taken from reference TRBV5-1 and TRBJ2-7): KAGVTQTPRYLIKTRGQQVTLSCSPISGHRSVSWYQQTPGQGLQFLFEYFSETQRNKGNFPGRFSGRQFSNSRSEMNVSTLELGDSALYLCASSLTTGQEQYFGPGTRLTVT.

The rearrangement joins TRBV6-5 to TRBJ2-3; 7 bases fit TRBD2. From germline, CDR1 is MNHEY and CDR2 SVGAGI. J gave up 2 bases and V 4 bases, and 6 bases lay outside the gene matches. This CDR3 is 15 amino acids long. CDR3 sequence (DNA): TGTGCCAGCAGTTTCAGCGGGACTATCACAGATACGCAGTATTTT. This translates into CASSFSGTITDTQYF.

The V gene is TRBV2, the J gene TRBJ1-5, with TRBD1 identical over 10 bases. CDR1 is SNHLY, CDR2 FYNNEI, per germline. V gave up 11 bases and J gave up 6 bases; unmatched junction bases: 7. The CDR3 length is 13 residues. The CDR3: CASKGTGVQPQHF. For the CDR3, the DNA is TGTGCCTCAAAAGGGACAGGGGTTCAGCCCCAGCATTTT.

The gene calls are TRBV7-2 and TRBJ1-4; no clear D. Germline-derived CDR1 and CDR2 are SGHTA and FQGNSA. The V end was cut by 5 bases, the J end by 4 bases, with 14 bases between. The CDR3 is 15 residues long. CDR3 nucleotide sequence: TGTGCCAGCAGCACAAGCGGCGGCCATAATGAAAAACTGTTTTTT. Translation gives CASSTSGGHNEKLFF.

The chain uses TRBV20-1 and TRBJ1-1; D remains ambiguous. Trimming took off 5 bases at V and 1 base at J, with 5 bases between the two ends. Per the germline V gene, CDR1 is DFQATT and CDR2 is SNEGSKA (reference sequence). This CDR3 contains 11 residues. The CDR3 region has the DNA TGCAGTGCTGGGAGGAACACTGAAGCTTTCTTT. Amino acid sequence: CSAGRNTEAFF.

The CDR3 spells CASSLGAHSQPQHF. CDR3 bases: TGTGCCAGCAGCTTAGGTGCCCACTCACAGCCCCAGCATTTT. This sequence joins TRBV7-2 and TRBJ1-5; no reliable D call. Germline lookup yields CDR1 SGHTA and CDR2 FQGNSA. The ends were cut back, 1 base at V and 7 bases at J, with 11 bases in the middle. This CDR3 comprises 14 residues.

The chain couples TRBV20-1 to TRBJ1-2; TRBD1 might be the D (5 bases). From germline, CDR1 is DFQATT and CDR2 SNEGSKA (reference sequence). The CDR3 covers 10 residues. Trimming shortened V by 6 bases and J by 5 bases, and 7 bases separated the two germline ends. The CDR3 region is CSAQGYGYTF. CDR3 DNA sequence: TGCAGTGCGCAGGGTTATGGCTACACCTTC.

The chain carries TRBV12-5 and TRBJ1-5, with D unclear. The length of the CDR3 is 14 residues. Trimming removed 6 bases at V and 6 bases at J, with 15 bases between. Germline V gene lookup returns CDR1 LGHNT and CDR2 FRNRAP. This CDR3 is CASGVSPSRQPQHF. The CDR3 region has the DNA TGTGCTAGTGGGGTCTCCCCTTCGCGTCAGCCCCAGCATTTT.

This clone was seen only a few times. The chain recombines TRBV4-2 with TRBJ1-2; 7 bases fit TRBD1. V lost 0 bases, J lost 5 bases, and 12 bases stayed unmatched. Looked up from germline, CDR1 is LGHNA and CDR2 is YNFKEQ. The CDR3 covers 17 residues. The chain's CDR3 is CASSQEPTGNTRYGYTF. In nucleotides, the CDR3 is TGTGCCAGCAGCCAAGAGCCGACAGGGAACACTAGATATGGCTACACCTTC.

The chain has TRBV27 and TRBJ2-1, with TRBD2 matching over 8 bases. The germline CDR1 and CDR2 sequences are MNHEY and SMNVEV (reference sequence). The CDR3 runs to 13 residues. V trimming: 11 bases; J trimming: 2 bases; junction bases outside the gene matches: 5. The CDR3 coding sequence is TGTGCCTCAAGACTAGCGCCCTACAATGAGCAGTTCTTC. It codes for CASRLAPYNEQFF.

This rearrangement joins TRBV24-1 to TRBJ2-5; 7 bases fit TRBD2. CDR3 length: 17 amino acids. Germline values: CDR1 KGHDR, CDR2 SFDVKD. J gave up 2 bases and V 1 base, and 9 bases lay outside the gene matches. The CDR3 region is CATSDFWRGGSQETQYF. The DNA for the CDR3 is TGTGCCACCAGTGATTTCTGGCGCGGGGGTTCTCAAGAGACCCAGTACTTC.

V gene TRBV27 combines with J gene TRBJ2-3; 8 bases are shared with TRBD1. Germline CDR1 MNHEY, CDR2 SMNVEV (reference sequence). V was clipped by 8 bases and J by 2 bases; unmatched bases: 6. The CDR3 contains 14 residues. The CDR3 reads CASQPGGFTDTQYF. The DNA for the CDR3 is TGTGCCAGCCAGCCAGGGGGCTTCACAGATACGCAGTATTTT.

The CDR3 protein is CASRGGSSTEAFF. The CDR3 DNA sequence: TGTGCCAGCAGGGGTGGGAGCTCCACTGAAGCTTTCTTT. This chain uses TRBV9 with TRBJ1-1; D is undetermined. The CDR3 runs to 13 residues. The ends were cut back, 5 bases at V and 4 bases at J, with 12 bases in the middle. CDR1 is SGDLS and CDR2 is YYNGEE in the germline V gene.

In nucleotides, the CDR3 is TGTGCCAGCAGTGGGTTCCTGAGAGCGGATGGCTACACCTTC. It specifies CASSGFLRADGYTF. The chain joins TRBV25-1 to TRBJ1-2; D call uncertain. This CDR3 comprises 14 residues. Germline CDR1 reads MGHDK; CDR2 reads SYGVNS. V gave up 4 bases and J gave up 6 bases, with 15 bases separating them.